This TCR beta chain was identified during a study of blood T cell repertoires in COVID-19. Original analysis: Amplification of reference gene primers was used by the study to estimate nucleated cell counts. TCRdb's table, derived via immunoSEQ multiplex PCR, lists solely in-frame clones and lacks some. That table furnishes V, J and clone size, whereas the DNA furnished D and trimming. The sample includes under 45,000 clones, roughly 80% of them seen just once. Sequenced sample: peripheral blood. The TCR sequence derives from a human donor in a cohort sampled during active COVID-19.

The CDR3 coding sequence is TGTGCCACCGCCGGGACACACACTGAAGCTTTCTTT. Amino acid sequence: CATAGTHTEAFF. The chain has TRBV10-3 and TRBJ1-1, with D perhaps TRBD1 (6 bases). The CDR3 runs 12 residues. Trimming stripped 10 bases from V and 3 bases from J, with 12 bases between. Germline lookup yields CDR1 ENHRY and CDR2 SYGVKD.